This TCR beta chain was identified in a study of cytomegalovirus exposure and HLA in healthy donors. Study conclusions and caveats: Sequencing depth across donors, presence/absence analyses assumed, was roughly uniform. A missense variant in DCLRE1C was later tied to TCR beta V- and J-gene trimming. Segments of the TCR beta V type were, in most cases, productive about 90% or about 30% of the time in an earlier analysis.

Researchers ran the PCR with 60 Vbeta and 13 Jbeta primers. Clones were read by immunoSEQ multiplex PCR, and TCRdb kept only the in-frame ones, dropping some. The sample yields 150,000 or so clones, roughly 85% seen once. As concerns this clone: The antigen is not known. Because the CDR3 is missing its conserved closing phenylalanine or tryptophan, this is likely a read error.

The CDR3 extends over 13 amino acids. Per the germline V gene, CDR1 is GTSNPN and CDR2 is SVGIG (reference sequence). V lost 2 bases to trimming and J lost 7 bases; unmatched junction nucleotides: 6. This chain uses TRBV30 with TRBJ1-2; 8 bases agree with TRBD1. Source material: PBMCs. The sequence was collected from a woman in her 50s in good health and CMV-seropositive. The DNA of the CDR3 is TGTGCCTGGAGTAGAGCAGGGGGCCCTGGCTACACCGTC. Protein: CAWSRAGGPGYTV.